The clone carrying this T cell receptor (beta chain) was observed many times. Its antigen is still unknown. The data were taken from a study of identical twins. Study-level results: The more abundant beta clonotypes in cord blood had fewer insertions, and memory repertoires did not show this. Models underestimated how often monozygotic twins shared out-of-frame TCR alpha.

TCRdb reanalysed the 5' RACE reads using MiXCR and keeps one entry per CDR3 protein. The repertoire holds about 790,000 distinct CDR3 sequences, with about 18% as singletons. The CDR3 is 14 residues long. V shed 5 bases and J shed 8 bases, with 13 bases lying between them. Germline V CDR1 and CDR2: SEHNR, FQNEAQ (reference sequence). These same data were also listed under a study on T cells expressing NK-cell markers. As that study records: The authors derived TCR beta repertoires from sorted CD3+CD56+NKG2C+, CD3+CD56+NKG2C- and CD3+CD56-NKG2C+ T cells. Of the CD8+ T cell pool in over 5 donors, roughly 1.0-7.0% was accounted for by dominant NKG2C+ clonotypes.

The material sequenced was PBMCs. The chain is built from TRBV7-9 and TRBJ1-6; D might be TRBD1 (6 bases). The clonotype was recovered from a woman aged 18-30 years in good health. The CDR3 sequence: CASSVGQFYSPLHF. In nucleotides, the CDR3 is TGTGCCAGCAGCGTCGGACAGTTCTATTCACCCCTCCACTTT. Filled out from reference TRBV7-9 and TRBJ1-6, the complete variable domain reads DTGVSQNPRHKITKRGQNVTFRCDPISEHNRLYWYRQTLGQGPEFLTYFQNEAQLEKSRLLSDRFSAERPKGSFSTLEIQRTEQGDSAMYLCASSVGQFYSPLHFGNGTRLTVT.